This record covers a single T cell receptor beta chain. Which antigen it targets is not known. No clone much larger than this one lies a single base away; base qualities are absent. The library was obtained by the immunoSEQ multiplex PCR assay. The table comes from immuneACCESS by way of TCRdb, which keeps in-frame sequences with V and J called. Part of the clones is missing from these tables; in studies checked, under half for an unresolved V gene and the rest for unknown reasons. The sample records fewer than 110,000 clones, about 91% of which are singletons. The top ten hold about 0.89% of the sample. The data stem from a study of T cell changes during pregnancy in multiple sclerosis (dated by TCRdb to 2018 to 2020). Regarding the complete study: In women with multiple sclerosis, the researchers looked at how the T cell repertoire shifted as pregnancy progressed.

The receptor was derived from a female donor with multiple sclerosis, enrolled in a pregnancy study. The starting material was peripheral blood, obtained after pregnancy.

The nucleotide sequence reads TGTGCCAGCAGCTTAAAACGGGGGGGCCCAGAGACCCAGTACTTC. Its protein is CASSLKRGGPETQYF. The sequence links TRBV7-3 to TRBJ2-5, and 8 bases in between align with TRBD2. From its cysteine to its phenylalanine, the CDR3 spans 15 amino acids. Solely the CDR3 DNA is kept, with 45 bases framed from the first base. After removal of 1 base from V and 4 bases from J, the junction retains 5 bases not matched to a gene. From a lookup of the germline V gene, CDR1 and CDR2 are SGHTA and FQGTGA. Here the CDR3 is joined to the reference TRBV7-3 and TRBJ2-5 genes, and the full variable domain is: GAGVSQTPSNKVTEKGKYVELRCDPISGHTALYWYRQSLGQGPEFLIYFQGTGAADDSGLPNDRFFAVRPEGSVSTLKIQRTERGDSAVYLCASSLKRGGPETQYFGPGTRLLVL.